This TCR beta chain was recorded in a study of cytomegalovirus exposure and HLA in healthy donors. Whole-study results and caveats: 164 TCR beta chains were listed as cytomegalovirus-associated. A later analysis appeared to link common viral pathogens to several of the most significant clusters. In an earlier analysis, about 87% or about 30%: the productive usage of most TCR beta V segments. Other equally common chains were less clonally expanded than HLA-associated TCR beta chains, a later analysis showed.

After removal of 0 bases from V and 4 bases from J, the junction contained 4 bases not matched to a gene. This CDR3 region has 15 residues. The germline V gene has CDR1 SGHRS and CDR2 YFSETQ. Vbeta (60) and Jbeta (13) primers were used in the PCR. Clones were read by immunoSEQ multiplex PCR, and TCRdb kept only the in-frame ones, dropping some. Among about 82,000 clones, 70% to 80% were seen once, and the ten largest hold roughly 13%. Comments on this clone: Its matching antigen is unknown.

The chain uses TRBV5-1 and TRBJ2-3, with 8 bases that match TRBD2. The sequenced sample was PBMCs. This sequence originates from a human donor in good health. The CDR3 nucleotides are TGCGCCAGCAGCTTGGCGCAAGCGGGAGCAGATACGCAGTATTTT. This translates into CASSLAQAGADTQYF. The full variable domain, completed using reference TRBV5-1 and TRBJ2-3, is KAGVTQTPRYLIKTRGQQVTLSCSPISGHRSVSWYQQTPGQGLQFLFEYFSETQRNKGNFPGRFSGRQFSNSRSEMNVSTLELGDSALYLCASSLAQAGADTQYFGPGTRLTVL.